What follows is one T cell receptor beta chain and its context. Other DNA sequences in the same sample also yield this CDR3. This entry comes from a study of shared clonotypes between healthy human individuals. Assay used: immunoSEQ multiplex PCR; TCRdb lists only in-frame clones, some missing. Of roughly 2.2 million clones in the sample, under 95% are singletons; the top ten hold about 0.41%. The CDR3 is 12 amino acids. Germline V CDR1 and CDR2: MNHNY, SVGAGI (reference sequence). Between the trimmed V and J ends, which lost 6 bases and 5 bases, there was a span of 10 bases. The receptor comes from a man younger than 30 in good health. Some clones in this sample may be carry-over from other donors' samples. This chain links TRBV6-6 with TRBJ2-5; no definite D call. Input material: naive CD4+ T cells from PBMCs. Subset noted: CD45RA+ positively selected. The CDR3 DNA follows: TGTGCCAGCAGCCCCGGTCAGGAGACCCAGTACTTC. It yields the protein CASSPGQETQYF.